This T cell receptor beta chain emerged from a study of blood T cell repertoires in COVID-19. Overall study: Material from acute and convalescent COVID-19 was sourced from the United States, Italy and Spain. T cells, B-cell-depleted T cells, or PBMCs supplied cDNA or gDNA.

Per the original data handling: Reference gene primer amplification in the assay estimated nucleated cell counts. Sequenced by immunoSEQ multiplex PCR; TCRdb stores in-frame clones only, minus some. V, J and clone size are taken as reported in that table, and D and trimming were inferred from the DNA itself. The sample has nearly 250,000 clones; roughly nine tenths are singletons. Trimming removed 5 bases from V and 6 bases from J, with 10 bases in between. CDR1 and CDR2 (germline): MDHEN, SYDVKM. CDR3 length equals 12 residues. Specimen: peripheral blood. The rearrangement joins TRBV28 to TRBJ1-2; D uncertain. This TCR derives from a woman aged 55-70 years who had recovered from COVID-19. The CDR3 reads CASSTSGHGYTF. Written as DNA, the CDR3 is TGTGCCAGCAGTACCAGTGGGCATGGCTACACCTTC.